The 14 T cell receptor beta chains below come from one sample, sequenced in a study of blood T cell repertoires in COVID-19. Measured with immunoSEQ multiplex PCR; TCRdb has only the in-frame clones, and not every one. The table has under 200,000 clones, about 90% seen once. The sample was PBMCs or T cells enriched from blood (not recorded which). These receptors were obtained from a woman between 18 and 30 years old who had recovered from COVID-19.

V usage is TRBV28 and J usage is TRBJ1-6; possibly TRBD1 for D (5 bases). V was cut by 7 bases and J by 9 bases, with 16 bases left in between. The V gene's germline CDR1 is MDHEN and CDR2 SYDVKM. This CDR3 spans 14 amino acids. CDR3 bases: TGTGCCAGCATCCCAGGGTGGGGGGTTTCACCCCTCCACTTT. Its protein is CASIPGWGVSPLHF.

The genes are TRBV28 and TRBJ2-6, with 10 nucleotides matching TRBD2. The CDR3 spans 16 residues. The J segment lost 4 bases and the V segment lost 7 bases, leaving 7 bases of the junction unmatched. The germline gives CDR1 MDHEN, CDR2 SYDVKM. The CDR3 spells CASIAGGESGANVLTF. The CDR3 region has the DNA TGTGCCAGCATAGCGGGGGGAGAGAGCGGGGCCAACGTCCTGACTTTC. The whole variable domain, filled in from reference TRBV28 and TRBJ2-6, reads DVKVTQSSRYLVKRTGEKVFLECVQDMDHENMFWYRQDPGLGLRLIYFSYDVKMKEKGDIPEGYSVSREKKERFSLILESASTNQTSMYLCASIAGGESGANVLTFGAGSRLTVL.

The J gene is TRBJ1-6, the V gene TRBV2; no definite D call. This CDR3 has 13 amino acids. V lost 7 bases, J lost 9 bases, and 13 bases lay in between. Germline-derived CDR1 and CDR2 are SNHLY and FYNNEI. In nucleotides, the CDR3 is TGTGCCAGCATGGAGGTGGCGATTTCACCCCTCCACTTT. Translated, it gives CASMEVAISPLHF.

The J gene is TRBJ1-2, the V gene TRBV30, with 8 bases identical to TRBD1. The germline V gene encodes CDR1 GTSNPN and CDR2 SVGIG (reference sequence). This CDR3 is 12 amino acids long. With 5 bases clipped from V and 8 bases from J, the junction kept 7 bases outside the gene matches. CDR3 protein: CAWGQGGEGYTF. For the CDR3, the DNA is TGTGCCTGGGGACAGGGTGGTGAGGGCTACACCTTC.

The genes are TRBV4-1 and TRBJ1-5; 8 nucleotides align to TRBD1. This CDR3 is 15 amino acids long. The germline V gene has CDR1 MGHRA and CDR2 YSYEKL. Trimming at V came to 5 bases and at J to 2 bases, leaving 5 bases not matched to a gene. For the CDR3, the DNA is TGCGCCAGCAGCGAAGGACAGGGCGGCAATCAGCCCCAGCATTTT. Its protein is CASSEGQGGNQPQHF.

There are a few counts of this clone. The V call is TRBV18, the J call TRBJ1-2, with D possibly being TRBD1 (6 bases). Germline assignment: CDR1 KGHSH and CDR2 LQKENI. This CDR3 has 14 residues. The ends were cut back, 0 bases at V and 5 bases at J, with 10 bases in the middle. CDR3 sequence reads: CASSPPSGVYGYTF. CDR3 nucleotides: TGTGCCAGCTCACCACCGTCAGGGGTGTATGGCTACACCTTC.

The chain has TRBV13 and TRBJ1-1; no clear D gene. Trimming cost V 4 bases and J 6 bases, with 12 bases left between them. CDR1 is PRHDT, CDR2 FYEKMQ, per germline (reference sequence). CDR3 length: 13 residues. The CDR3 bases are TGTGCCAGCAGCTCGCCCTTAGCTGCTGAAGCTTTCTTT. Residues: CASSSPLAAEAFF.

The V and J genes are TRBV19 and TRBJ1-5; no clear D. Trimming left V 1 base short and J 2 bases short, with 6 bases between. This CDR3 has 14 amino acids. Germline V gene sequence: CDR1 LNHDA, CDR2 SQIVND (reference sequence). CDR3: CASSIVAGNQPQHF. As DNA, the CDR3 is TGTGCCAGTAGTATAGTCGCGGGCAATCAGCCCCAGCATTTT.

The CDR3 DNA sequence: TGTGCCAGCAGCCAATCGGGTGGAAATCAGCCCCAGCATTTT. It specifies CASSQSGGNQPQHF. The chain has TRBV3-1 (or the pseudogene TRBV3-2) and TRBJ1-5; D unclear. The CDR3 sequence is 14 residues long. The germline V gene has CDR1 LGHDT and CDR2 YNNKEL (reference sequence). V was clipped by 2 bases and J by 4 bases, with 9 bases between them.

The genes are TRBV6-5 and TRBJ1-4; a weak D match, TRBD1 (5 bases). Germline lookup yields CDR1 MNHEY and CDR2 SVGAGI. The CDR3 spans 14 residues. The ends were cut back, 10 bases at V and 8 bases at J, with 20 bases in the middle. The CDR3 loop reads CATNPGQGDEKLFF. In DNA, the CDR3 is TGTGCCACCAACCCCGGCCAGGGTGACGAAAAACTGTTTTTT.

The rearrangement joins TRBV5-1 to TRBJ2-7, with D perhaps TRBD2 (5 bases). Trimming left V 5 bases short and J 1 base short, with 16 bases between. Looked up from germline, CDR1 is SGHRS and CDR2 is YFSETQ. The CDR3 covers 15 residues. Here the CDR3 DNA reads TGCGCCAGCAGACCTGACCGGGGTCCTTCCTACGAGCAGTACTTC. Protein product: CASRPDRGPSYEQYF.

This sequence joins TRBV4-1 and TRBJ1-3, with a possible D match to TRBD1 (5 bases). The CDR3 is made up of 16 amino acids. The V and J ends lost 4 bases and 2 bases respectively, with 15 bases between them. Germline assignment: CDR1 MGHRA and CDR2 YSYEKL. The CDR3 region is CASSPPPGNPGNTIYF. CDR3 nucleotides: TGCGCCAGCAGCCCCCCCCCAGGGAATCCTGGAAACACCATATATTTT.

The chain employs TRBV28 and TRBJ1-2; no firm D call. This CDR3 spans 13 amino acids. Looked up from germline, CDR1 is MDHEN and CDR2 is SYDVKM. Trimming removed 5 bases at V and 0 bases at J, with 7 bases between. The CDR3 sequence: CASSPDPNYGYTF. DNA of the CDR3: TGTGCCAGCAGTCCAGATCCTAACTATGGCTACACCTTC.

The CDR3 bases are TGTGCCACCAGCAGAGATCGCGGGGCTGGGGCCAACGTCCTGACTTTC. This encodes CATSRDRGAGANVLTF. The rearrangement joins TRBV15 to TRBJ2-6; maybe TRBD2 (6 bases). This CDR3 is built from 16 residues. Between the trimmed V and J ends, which lost 0 bases and 2 bases, there was a span of 8 bases. The V gene's germline CDR1 is LNHNV and CDR2 YYDKDF (reference sequence).